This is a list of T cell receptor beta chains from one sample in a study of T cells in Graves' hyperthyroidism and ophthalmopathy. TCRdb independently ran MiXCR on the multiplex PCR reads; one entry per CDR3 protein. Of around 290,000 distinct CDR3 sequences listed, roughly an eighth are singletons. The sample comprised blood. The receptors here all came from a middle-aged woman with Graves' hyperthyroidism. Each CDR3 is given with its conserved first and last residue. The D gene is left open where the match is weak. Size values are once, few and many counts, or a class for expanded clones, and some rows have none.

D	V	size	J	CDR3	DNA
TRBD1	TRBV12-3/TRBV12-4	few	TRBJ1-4	CASRTGTRKLFF	TGTGCCAGCAGGACAGGGACTAGAAAACTGTTTTTT
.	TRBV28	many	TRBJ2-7	CASSSPRTKDSYEQYF	TGTGCCAGCAGTTCCCCCCGGACTAAAGACTCCTACGAGCAGTACTTC
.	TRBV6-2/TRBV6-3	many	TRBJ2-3	CASSSRDTQYF	TGTGCCAGCAGTTCACGGGATACGCAGTATTTT
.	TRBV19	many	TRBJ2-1	CASSIKSASYNEQFF	TGTGCCAGTAGTATAAAAAGCGCGTCCTACAATGAGCAGTTCTTC
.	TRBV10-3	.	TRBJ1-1	CAISPHGSTEAFF	TGTGCCATCAGCCCTCACGGGAGCACTGAAGCTTTCTTT
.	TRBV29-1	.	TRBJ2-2	CSVEYGPGELFF	TGCAGCGTTGAATACGGCCCCGGGGAGCTGTTTTTT
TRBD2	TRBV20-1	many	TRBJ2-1	CSASPAGVVNEQFF	TGCAGTGCTAGCCCAGCGGGAGTAGTAAATGAGCAGTTCTTC
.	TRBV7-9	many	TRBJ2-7	CASSRESSYEQYF	TGTGCCAGCAGTCGGGAGTCCTCCTACGAGCAGTACTTC
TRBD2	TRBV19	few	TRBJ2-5	CASSNVAGGPVTQYF	TGTGCCAGTAGTAACGTAGCGGGAGGGCCAGTGACCCAGTACTTC
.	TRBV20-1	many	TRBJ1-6	CSARVDNNSPLHF	TGCAGTGCTAGAGTGGACAATAATTCACCCCTCCACTTT
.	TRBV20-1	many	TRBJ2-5	CSASLQDHFATQYF	TGCAGTGCTAGTCTGCAGGACCACTTTGCGACCCAGTACTTC
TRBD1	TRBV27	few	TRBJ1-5	CASSRGTEGDQPQHF	TGTGCCAGCAGTAGAGGGACAGAAGGTGATCAGCCCCAGCATTTT
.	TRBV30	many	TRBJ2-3	CAWRMGREIAQYF	TGTGCCTGGAGGATGGGACGGGAAATTGCGCAGTATTTT
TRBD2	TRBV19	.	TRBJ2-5	CASSPTKGNLAGPQETQYF	TGTGCCAGTAGTCCTACCAAGGGGAACCTAGCGGGCCCCCAAGAGACCCAGTACTTC
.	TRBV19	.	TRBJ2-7	CASSIVGGSYEQYF	TGTGCCAGTAGTATAGTTGGCGGCTCCTACGAGCAGTACTTC
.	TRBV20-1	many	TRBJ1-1	CSAEVLNTEAFF	TGCAGTGCGGAGGTTTTGAACACTGAAGCTTTCTTT
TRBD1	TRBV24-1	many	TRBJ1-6	CATSDRTGTGPSEYNSPLHF	TGTGCCACCAGTGACCGTACCGGGACAGGGCCCTCGGAATATAATTCACCCCTCCACTTT
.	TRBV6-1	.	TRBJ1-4	CASSGQEWRGEKLFF	TGTGCCAGCAGTGGCCAAGAGTGGCGGGGGGAAAAACTGTTTTTT
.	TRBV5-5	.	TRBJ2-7	CASSLGVMSSYEQYF	TGTGCCAGCAGCTTGGGGGTAATGAGCTCCTACGAGCAGTACTTC
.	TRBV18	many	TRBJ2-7	CASSPRTHYEQYF	TGTGCCAGCTCACCACGGACCCACTACGAGCAGTACTTC
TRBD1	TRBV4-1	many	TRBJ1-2	CASSLGTGTVYGYTF	TGCGCCAGCAGCCTGGGAACCGGGACAGTCTATGGCTACACCTTC
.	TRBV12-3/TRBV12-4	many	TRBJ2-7	CASSHRRVEQYF	TGTGCCAGCAGCCACCGCAGGGTCGAGCAGTACTTC
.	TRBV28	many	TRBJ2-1	CASSPTDNEQFF	TGTGCCAGCAGCCCAACCGACAATGAGCAGTTCTTC
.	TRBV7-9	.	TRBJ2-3	CASSLGFADSPSTDTQYF	TGTGCCAGCAGCTTAGGTTTCGCGGACAGCCCTAGCACAGATACGCAGTATTTT
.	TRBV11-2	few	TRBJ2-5	CASSPQGTRQEAQYF	TGTGCCAGCAGCCCGCAGGGGACACGGCAAGAGGCCCAGTACTTC
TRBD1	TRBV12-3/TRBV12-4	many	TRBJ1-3	CASSRTTGSDTIYF	TGTGCCAGCAGCCGAACGACAGGGTCGGACACCATATATTTT
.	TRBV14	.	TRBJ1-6	CASSRLRGGSPLHF	TGTGCCAGCAGCAGACTGAGGGGTGGATCACCCCTCCACTTT
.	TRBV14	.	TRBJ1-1	CASSQGRQLEAFF	TGTGCCAGCAGCCAAGGTAGACAGCTTGAAGCTTTCTTT
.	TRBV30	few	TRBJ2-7	CAWSVHSDREEYF	TGTGCCTGGAGTGTCCACTCAGACAGGGAGGAGTACTTC